A single sample gave rise to the 25 T cell receptor beta chains below, sequenced in a study of control samples from healthy donors and cancer patients. Profiled with immunoSEQ multiplex PCR; TCRdb holds only in-frame clones, not every one. This sample has over 150,000 clones, with more than 85% found just once. Sequenced: blood. These receptors originate from a middle-aged woman in good health.

This chain connects TRBV5-6 to TRBJ2-2; D is unclear. CDR1 and CDR2 from the germline V gene are SGHDT and YYEEEE. This CDR3 spans 13 amino acids. Trimming took 2 bases from V and 6 from J, leaving 8 bases between them. CDR3 sequence (DNA): TGTGCCAGCAGCTTAGGTGGGCCCGGGGAGCTGTTTTTT. Its translation: CASSLGGPGELFF.

This sequence joins TRBV5-8 and TRBJ2-7, with 9 bases that match TRBD2. CDR1 and CDR2 from the germline V gene are SGHTS and YDEGEE. CDR3 length: 15 amino acids. The trim removed 5 bases at V and 7 bases at J, leaving 13 bases unmatched. In DNA, the CDR3 is TGTGCCAGCAGGACCTGGGCGGGGGGGCCGGAGGAGCAGTACTTC. Its translation is CASRTWAGGPEEQYF.

This clone was recorded only once. The chain uses TRBV19 and TRBJ2-5; tentative D call: TRBD2 (6 bases). Trimming cost V 1 base and J 1 base, with 16 bases left between them. CDR3 length: 17 residues. Per the germline V gene, CDR1 is LNHDA and CDR2 is SQIVND (reference sequence). The CDR3 DNA sequence: TGTGCCAGTAGTATAGCTCCCCCTGGAGCGGGCCAAGAGACCCAGTACTTC. Translating it yields CASSIAPPGAGQETQYF.

J is TRBJ2-1 and V is TRBV2; D is perhaps TRBD2 (5 bases). The CDR3 extends over 12 amino acids. Germline loops: CDR1 SNHLY, CDR2 FYNNEI. V shed 5 bases and J shed 3 bases, with 5 bases lying between them. The CDR3 reads CASSRDYNEQFF. The CDR3 nucleotides are TGTGCCAGCAGTCGGGACTACAATGAGCAGTTCTTC.

On this clone: This specimen includes other DNA sequences encoding the same CDR3. The chain employs TRBV5-1 and TRBJ1-1, with a possible D match to TRBD1 (6 bases). The CDR3 has 14 residues. Deletions cut 0 bases from V and 3 bases from J, with 9 bases between. Germline CDR1 SGHRS, CDR2 YFSETQ. The CDR3 DNA reads as TGCGCCAGCAGCTTGGTGTCAGGGGACACTGAAGCTTTCTTT. It translates to CASSLVSGDTEAFF.

The chain recombines TRBV5-6 with TRBJ2-1, with D perhaps TRBD1 or TRBD2 (6 bases each). V lost 1 base, J lost 5 bases, and 16 bases lay in between. The germline V gene has CDR1 SGHDT and CDR2 YYEEEE. CDR3 size: 16 residues. The CDR3 is CASSLNGWGADNEQFF. CDR3 in DNA: TGTGCCAGCAGCTTGAACGGATGGGGGGCAGACAATGAGCAGTTCTTC.

The chain uses TRBV29-1 and TRBJ2-3; 11 bases are a match to TRBD2. With 5 bases clipped from V and 6 bases from J, the junction kept 4 bases outside the gene matches. CDR3 length equals 13 residues. Germline CDR1 SQVTM, CDR2 ANQGSEA. CDR3: CSVLAGGQDTQYF. The CDR3 bases are TGCAGCGTTTTAGCGGGGGGGCAGGATACGCAGTATTTT.

V is TRBV19 and J is TRBJ2-5; D may be TRBD1 (5 bases). The CDR3 totals 14 residues. CDR1 is LNHDA, CDR2 SQIVND, per germline (reference sequence). V gave up 4 bases and J gave up 5 bases, with 14 bases separating them. CDR3 sequence reads: CASSTLLGRETQYF. CDR3 sequence (DNA): TGTGCCAGTAGTACCCTTCTGGGGCGGGAGACCCAGTACTTC.

The chain couples TRBV5-4 to TRBJ1-3; TRBD1 aligns across 7 bases. The CDR3 totals 13 residues. Germline V gene sequence: CDR1 SGHNT, CDR2 YYREEE (reference sequence). The junction had 2 bases not matched to a gene; V was cut back by 4 bases and J by 4 bases. CDR3 amino acids: CASSQDRGNTIYF. The CDR3 DNA reads as TGTGCCAGCAGCCAGGACAGGGGAAACACCATATATTTT. Full variable domain (remainder filled in from reference TRBV5-4 and TRBJ1-3): ETGVTQSPTHLIKTRGQQVTLRCSSQSGHNTVSWYQQALGQGPQFIFQYYREEENGRGNFPPRFSGLQFPNYSSELNVNALELDDSALYLCASSQDRGNTIYFGEGSWLTVV.

The chain combines TRBV19 with TRBJ1-6; D is unresolved. The CDR3 extends over 14 amino acids. CDR1 and CDR2 from the germline V gene are LNHDA and SQIVND (reference sequence). V was trimmed by 5 bases and J by 3 bases, leaving 8 bases between them. CDR3 loop: CASSSGFYNSPLHF. CDR3 nucleotide sequence: TGTGCCAGTAGTTCAGGCTTCTATAATTCACCCCTCCACTTT.

The V gene is TRBV9, the J gene TRBJ1-5, with 7 bases that match TRBD1. The CDR3 length is 14 residues. In germline, CDR1 is SGDLS, CDR2 YYNGEE. Trimming cost V 3 bases and J 0 bases; bases outside gene matches: 0. As DNA, the CDR3 is TGTGCCAGCAGCGGACAGGGTAGCAATCAGCCCCAGCATTTT. This translates into CASSGQGSNQPQHF.

The chain joins TRBV12-3 or TRBV12-4 to TRBJ2-1; D is ambiguous. V lost 3 bases, J lost 5 bases, and 8 bases lay in between. The CDR3 is 13 amino acids. CDR3 sequence: CASSLSPHNEQFF. CDR3 bases: TGTGCCAGCAGTTTGTCTCCCCACAATGAGCAGTTCTTC.

This sequence joins TRBV5-8 and TRBJ1-4; 7 nucleotides agree with TRBD1. Trimming took 4 bases from V and 4 from J; bases not matched to a gene: 4. The CDR3 runs to 14 residues. The V gene's germline CDR1 is SGHTS and CDR2 YDEGEE. The CDR3: CASSLGQLNEKLFF. Here the CDR3 DNA reads TGTGCCAGCAGCCTGGGACAGCTTAATGAAAAACTGTTTTTT.

This clone was found once. The chain joins TRBV18 to TRBJ1-1; D is unclear. Germline V gene sequence: CDR1 KGHSH, CDR2 LQKENI. CDR3 length: 13 residues. V lost 6 bases, J lost 1 base, and 9 bases lay in between. As DNA, the CDR3 is TGTGCCAGCTCCGGGTCTACGAACACTGAAGCTTTCTTT. It codes for CASSGSTNTEAFF.

This chain links TRBV7-9 with TRBJ2-3; 7 bases line up with TRBD1. V dropped 5 bases and J dropped 7; count of bases not matched to a gene: 9. The CDR3 loop spans 14 amino acids. The V gene's germline CDR1 is SEHNR and CDR2 FQNEAQ (reference sequence). The CDR3 DNA sequence: TGTGCCAGCAGCCGAGGACAGGATTTGAATACGCAGTATTTT. Residues: CASSRGQDLNTQYF.

The chain uses TRBV19 and TRBJ1-2; 9 bases align to TRBD1. The CDR3 is made up of 16 amino acids. The V gene end was trimmed by 9 bases and the J gene end by 4 bases; junction bases not matched to a gene: 15. CDR1 and CDR2 from the germline V gene are LNHDA and SQIVND (reference sequence). The CDR3, as DNA: TGTGCCAGCGGACCGGACAGGGGCCCGAGGGGCTATGGCTACACCTTC. Its protein is CASGPDRGPRGYGYTF.

The J gene is TRBJ1-2, the V gene TRBV10-3; no reliable D call. Germline V gene sequence: CDR1 ENHRY, CDR2 SYGVKD. The CDR3 contains 15 residues. V lost 4 bases, J lost 5 bases, and 17 bases lay in between. In DNA form, the CDR3 reads TGTGCCATCAGTGGTCCCGAGGCAGCGGGGTATGGCTACACCTTC. This encodes CAISGPEAAGYGYTF.

This chain connects TRBV7-8 to TRBJ1-6; no clear D. Germline V gives CDR1 SGHVS, CDR2 FQNEAQ. Trimming shortened V by 5 bases and J by 0 bases, and 17 bases separated the two germline ends. This CDR3 region has 18 residues. DNA of the CDR3: TGTGCCAGCAGCCCAGTCCGCCGTGATAGCTCCTATAATTCACCCCTCCACTTT. Translated: CASSPVRRDSSYNSPLHF.

The chain uses TRBV15 and TRBJ1-1; D is undetermined. Germline V lookup: CDR1 LNHNV, CDR2 YYDKDF (reference sequence). V was shortened by 0 bases and J by 6 bases, with 11 bases between the two germline ends. This CDR3 has 14 amino acids. CDR3 in amino acids: CATSRDRASSEAFF. For the CDR3, the DNA is TGTGCCACCAGCAGAGACCGAGCGTCGTCTGAAGCTTTCTTT. Together with reference TRBV15 and TRBJ1-1, the CDR3 gives the full variable domain: DAMVIQNPRYQVTQFGKPVTLSCSQTLNHNVMYWYQQKSSQAPKLLFHYYDKDFNNEADTPDNFQSRRPNTSFCFLDIRSPGLGDTAMYLCATSRDRASSEAFFGQGTRLTVV.

This clone occurred once. The rearrangement joins TRBV7-9 to TRBJ2-5, with D perhaps matching TRBD1 or TRBD2 (6 bases each). Germline lookup yields CDR1 SEHNR and CDR2 FQNEAQ (reference sequence). V was clipped by 5 bases and J by 2 bases, with 21 bases between them. This CDR3 has 17 residues. The CDR3 protein is CASSPRGGLYVQETQYF. The CDR3 DNA reads TGTGCCAGCAGCCCGCGTGGGGGGCTTTACGTACAAGAGACCCAGTACTTC.

The genes are TRBV6-2 or TRBV6-3 and TRBJ2-2; D is ambiguous. The CDR3 contains 12 residues. Germline CDR1 and CDR2: MNHEY and SVGEGT. V lost 5 bases, J lost 5 bases, and 6 bases lay in between. DNA for the CDR3: TGTGCCAGCAGTCCCCGAACCGGGGAGCTGTTTTTT. Translation gives CASSPRTGELFF.

The chain uses TRBV27 and TRBJ2-1; 10 positions match TRBD1. V lost 7 bases and J lost 5; bases outside the gene matches: 17. The germline gives CDR1 MNHEY, CDR2 SMNVEV (reference sequence). The CDR3 extends over 18 amino acids. The CDR3 DNA sequence: TGTGCCAGCACCTCCGGGACAGGGGTTTTAAGAGGGGACAATGAGCAGTTCTTC. Residues: CASTSGTGVLRGDNEQFF.

The CDR3 DNA sequence: TGTGCCAGCAGTGAAAGGCTCTCCTATTACTATAATTCACCCCTCCACTTT. It is translated as CASSERLSYYYNSPLHF. The V and J genes are TRBV6-1 and TRBJ1-6; D not resolved. This CDR3 has 17 amino acids. The V gene lost 2 bases and the J gene lost 3 bases, with 14 bases spanning the gap. Germline V lookup: CDR1 MNHNS, CDR2 SASEGT.

The chain employs TRBV18 and TRBJ1-1; TRBD1 might be the D (6 bases). CDR3 length equals 14 residues. CDR1 is KGHSH and CDR2 is LQKENI in the germline V gene. Trimming removed 3 bases from V and 0 bases from J, with 8 bases in between. The CDR3 coding sequence is TGTGCCAGCTCACCGGGACATCTGAACACTGAAGCTTTCTTT. Translating it yields CASSPGHLNTEAFF.

The J gene is TRBJ2-2, the V gene TRBV11-1; no definite D call. The V end lost 4 bases, the J end lost 6 bases, and 6 bases lay between the germline ends. Germline V CDR1 and CDR2: SGHAT, FQDESV (reference sequence). CDR3 length equals 12 residues. The CDR3 DNA reads TGTGCCAGCAGCTGGATCCCCGGGGAGCTGTTTTTT. The encoded protein is CASSWIPGELFF.